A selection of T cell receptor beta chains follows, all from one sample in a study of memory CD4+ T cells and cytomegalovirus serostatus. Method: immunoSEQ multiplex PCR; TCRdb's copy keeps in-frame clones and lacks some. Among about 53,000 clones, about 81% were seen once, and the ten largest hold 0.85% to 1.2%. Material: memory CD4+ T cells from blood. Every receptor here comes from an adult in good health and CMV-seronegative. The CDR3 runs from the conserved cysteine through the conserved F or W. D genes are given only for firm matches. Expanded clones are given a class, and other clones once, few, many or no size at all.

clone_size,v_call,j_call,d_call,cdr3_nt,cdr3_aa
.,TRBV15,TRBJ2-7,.,TGTGCCACCAGCACCGTTGGAGGGCTTTCCTACGAGCAGTACTTC,CATSTVGGLSYEQYF
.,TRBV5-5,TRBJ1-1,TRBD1,TGTGCCAGCAGCCACCCGGACAGGGGGGGCACTGAAGCTTTCTTT,CASSHPDRGGTEAFF
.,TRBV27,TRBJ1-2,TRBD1,TGTGCCAGCAGTTTGACAGGGCCCTTTGGCTACACCTTC,CASSLTGPFGYTF
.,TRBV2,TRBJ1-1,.,TGTGCCACAAGCGTAGGGGAGAACACTGAAGCTTTCTTT,CATSVGENTEAFF
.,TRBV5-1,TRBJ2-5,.,TGCGCCAGCAGCTACCCGGAGACAGCCGGAGAGACCCAGTACTTC,CASSYPETAGETQYF
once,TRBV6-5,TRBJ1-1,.,TGTGCCAGCAGGGGGCTGGGTAAGACTGAAGCTTTCTTT,CASRGLGKTEAFF
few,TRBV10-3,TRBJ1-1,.,TGTGCCATCAGTGAAAGGGAGAACACTGAAGCTTTCTTT,CAISERENTEAFF
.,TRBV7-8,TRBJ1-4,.,TGTGCCAGCAGCTTAGAGGTCACGCGGAATGAAAAACTGTTTTTT,CASSLEVTRNEKLFF
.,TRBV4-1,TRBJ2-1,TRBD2,TGCGCCAGCAGACAAGGAATAGCGGGACCGTACAATGAGCAGTTCTTC,CASRQGIAGPYNEQFF
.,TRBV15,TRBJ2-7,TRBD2,TGTGCCACCAGCAGAGAAGTAGAGCGGGAGGGCCGGCAGTACTTC,CATSREVEREGRQYF
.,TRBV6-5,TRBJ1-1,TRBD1,TGTGCCAGCAGAGGGACAGGGGAAACTGAAGCTTTCTTT,CASRGTGETEAFF
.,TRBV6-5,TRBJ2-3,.,TGTGCCAGCAGTTACAAGGCGGGGACTAGCACAGATACGCAGTATTTT,CASSYKAGTSTDTQYF
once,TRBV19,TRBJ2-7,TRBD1,TGTGCCAGTAGTCCCGGGACAGGGGGCTCGTACGAGCAGTACTTC,CASSPGTGGSYEQYF
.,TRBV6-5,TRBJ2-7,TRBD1,TGTGCCAGCAGCCCTACAGGGGGAATCTACGAGCAGTACTTC,CASSPTGGIYEQYF
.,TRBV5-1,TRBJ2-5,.,TGCGCCAGCAGCTTGTCTTCAGGAGGACCCGAGACCCAGTACTTC,CASSLSSGGPETQYF
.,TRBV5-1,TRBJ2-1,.,TGCGCCAGCAGCTCGACAGATACCTACAATGAGCAGTTCTTC,CASSSTDTYNEQFF
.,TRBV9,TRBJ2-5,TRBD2,TGTGCCAGCAGCGTAGGTGTAGCGGGAAGAGAGACCCAGTACTTC,CASSVGVAGRETQYF
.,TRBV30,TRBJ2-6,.,TGTGCCTGGAGTGTACAAGCCGGGGCCAACGTCCTGACTTTC,CAWSVQAGANVLTF
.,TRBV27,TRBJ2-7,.,TGTGCCAGCAGTTCGGAACGGGTCTACGAGCAGTACTTC,CASSSERVYEQYF
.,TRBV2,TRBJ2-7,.,TGTGCCAGCAGTGAATTTTCCGGGCTCGAGCAGTACTTC,CASSEFSGLEQYF
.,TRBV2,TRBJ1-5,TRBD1,TGTGCCAGCAGTGCGTGGACAGGGGGCCATCAGCCCCAGCATTTT,CASSAWTGGHQPQHF
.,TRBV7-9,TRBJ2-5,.,TGTGCCAGCAGCTCTCAGGGGAAATTTCTGGAGACCCAGTACTTC,CASSSQGKFLETQYF
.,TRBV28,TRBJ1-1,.,TGTGCCAGCAGCACCCAGGTGAGGGGCCGGGAAAGTACTGAAGCTTTCTTT,CASSTQVRGRESTEAFF
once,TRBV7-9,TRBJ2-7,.,TGTGCCAGCAGCCCAACAGGGCTAGTTGAGCAGTACTTC,CASSPTGLVEQYF
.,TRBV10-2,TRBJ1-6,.,TGCGCCAGCAGTGAGTCCTTGGAACTACCCCTCCACTTT,CASSESLELPLHF
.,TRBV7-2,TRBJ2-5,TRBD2,TGTGCCAGCAGCCCAGGGGGACTAGCGGGAGTTGAGACCCAGTACTTC,CASSPGGLAGVETQYF
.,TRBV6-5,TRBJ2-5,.,TGTGCCACTAGGCCTCTGGGGGCCAAAGAGACCCAGTACTTC,CATRPLGAKETQYF
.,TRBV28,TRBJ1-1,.,TGTGCCAGCAGTTTAAGGGCTGGGGACGTGAACACTGAAGCTTTCTTT,CASSLRAGDVNTEAFF
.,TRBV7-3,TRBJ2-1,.,TGTGCCAGCAGCTTAAAAGGTGACAATGAGCAGTTCTTC,CASSLKGDNEQFF
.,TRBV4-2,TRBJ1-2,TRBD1,TGTGCCAGCAGCCAAGAAAGGGGAACAGGGGTACCGGGCTACACCTTC,CASSQERGTGVPGYTF
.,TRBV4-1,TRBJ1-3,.,TGCGCCAGCAGCTCCATGACCAGATCCTCTGGAAACACCATATATTTT,CASSSMTRSSGNTIYF
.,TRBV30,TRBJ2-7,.,TGTGCCTGGAGTGTACGTTACGAGCAGTACTTC,CAWSVRYEQYF
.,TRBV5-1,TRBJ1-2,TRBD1,TGCGCCAGCAGCTCGGCCTTGACAGGGGGCACCTATGGCTACACCTTC,CASSSALTGGTYGYTF
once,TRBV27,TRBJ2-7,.,TGTGCCAGCAGTAGGTCGACAGGAGCCTACGAGCAGTACTTC,CASSRSTGAYEQYF
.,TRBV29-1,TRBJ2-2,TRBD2,TGCAGCGTTGACGGGGGGTCAAACACCGGGGAGCTGTTTTTT,CSVDGGSNTGELFF
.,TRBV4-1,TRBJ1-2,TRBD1,TGCGCCAGCAGCCAAGGCGGCGGGCTAAGGGACAGGGTAACCTCTGGCTACACCTTC,CASSQGGGLRDRVTSGYTF
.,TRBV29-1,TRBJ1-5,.,TGCAGCGTTGAAGCCGCAAGCGGGCAGCCCCAGCATTTT,CSVEAASGQPQHF
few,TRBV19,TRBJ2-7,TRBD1,TGTGCCAGTAGTCAAAGACAGGGGGTCTTCGAGCAGTACTTC,CASSQRQGVFEQYF
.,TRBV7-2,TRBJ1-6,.,TGTGCCAGCAGCCTCCGGGACGGAAATAATTCACCCCTCCACTTT,CASSLRDGNNSPLHF
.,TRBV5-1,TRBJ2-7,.,TGCGCCAGCAGCTTGACCGGGGAAGGCTCCTACGAGCAGTACTTC,CASSLTGEGSYEQYF
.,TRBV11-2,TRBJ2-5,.,TGTGCCAGCAGCTTACTCCTACAGGGTGAAGAGACCCAGTACTTC,CASSLLLQGEETQYF
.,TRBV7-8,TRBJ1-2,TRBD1,TGTGCCAGCAGCTTAACGACAGGGGGACTATTGGCTGGCTACACCTTC,CASSLTTGGLLAGYTF
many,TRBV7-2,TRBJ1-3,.,TGTGCCAGCAGCTTTATGCGGGGGAGTTTTAGTAACACCATATATTTT,CASSFMRGSFSNTIYF
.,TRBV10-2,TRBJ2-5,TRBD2,TGCGCCAGCAGTGAGGGGGCGACTAGCGGGACCTTGCGGGAGACCCAGTACTTC,CASSEGATSGTLRETQYF
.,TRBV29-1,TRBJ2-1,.,TGCAGCGTTGTTGTCGGACAGGGAGGGAATGAGCAGTTCTTC,CSVVVGQGGNEQFF
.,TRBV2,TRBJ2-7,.,TGTGCCAGCAGGGGGCTCGGGCAGGACGAGCAGTACTTC,CASRGLGQDEQYF
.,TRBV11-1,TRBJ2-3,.,TGTGCCAGCGCCCTGGGCACAGATACGCAGTATTTT,CASALGTDTQYF
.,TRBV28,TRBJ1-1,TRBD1,TGTGCCAGCAGTCCGCGGACAGGGGGCGGCCGTGAAGCTTTCTTT,CASSPRTGGGREAFF
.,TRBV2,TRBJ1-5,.,TGTGCCAGCAGTGAAGCGCCAGGGCCAAATCAGCCCCAGCATTTT,CASSEAPGPNQPQHF
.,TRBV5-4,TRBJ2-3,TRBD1,TGTGCCAGCAGCTTTGGGACAGGAGGAGATACGCAGTATTTT,CASSFGTGGDTQYF
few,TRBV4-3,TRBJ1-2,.,TGCGCCAGCAGCCAAGGGGCAGGGCCCACCCAACGGAATGGCTACACCTTC,CASSQGAGPTQRNGYTF
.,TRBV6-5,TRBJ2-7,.,TGTGCCAGCAGTAAAGGGAGTTCATTTTACGAGCAGTACTTC,CASSKGSSFYEQYF
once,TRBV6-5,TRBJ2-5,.,TGTGCCAGCAGACGGGGTATGGGGCGAGAGACCCAGTACTTC,CASRRGMGRETQYF
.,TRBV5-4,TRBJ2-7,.,TGTGCCAGCAGCCGGGAAGGGGTAGGGGCCTACGAGCAGTACTTC,CASSREGVGAYEQYF
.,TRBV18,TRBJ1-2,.,TGTGCCAGCTCACCCAAAACGGGGGACTATGGCTACACCTTC,CASSPKTGDYGYTF
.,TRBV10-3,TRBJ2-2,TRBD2,TGTGCCATCAGTGAGCCGACTAGCGGGATTTCGACCGGGGAGCTGTTTTTT,CAISEPTSGISTGELFF
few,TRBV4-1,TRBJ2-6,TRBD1,TGCGCCAGCAGCCCTACGAACTCTGACAGGGAAAACTCTGGGGCCAACGTCCTGACTTTC,CASSPTNSDRENSGANVLTF
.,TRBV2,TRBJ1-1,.,TGTGCCAGCATTTTCGGGAACACTGAAGCTTTCTTT,CASIFGNTEAFF
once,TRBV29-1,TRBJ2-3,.,TGCAGCGTTGAACTTCTTTTTAGCACAGATACGCAGTATTTT,CSVELLFSTDTQYF
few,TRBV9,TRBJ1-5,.,TGTGCCAGCAGCGTTACGGGGCATCAGCCCCAGCATTTT,CASSVTGHQPQHF